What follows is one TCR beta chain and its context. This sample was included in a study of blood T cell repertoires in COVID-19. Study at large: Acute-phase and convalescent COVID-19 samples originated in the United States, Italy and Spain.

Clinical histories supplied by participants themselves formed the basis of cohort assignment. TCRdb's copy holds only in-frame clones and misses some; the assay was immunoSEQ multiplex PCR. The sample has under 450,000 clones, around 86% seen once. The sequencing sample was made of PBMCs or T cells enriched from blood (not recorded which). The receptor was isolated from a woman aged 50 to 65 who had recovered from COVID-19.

CDR3 loop: CASSLYIGRTDNGYTF. In DNA, the CDR3 is TGTGCCAGCAGCTTATATATAGGGAGGACGGATAATGGCTACACCTTC. V usage is TRBV7-8 and J usage is TRBJ1-2; no definite D call. The germline gives CDR1 SGHVS, CDR2 FQNEAQ. The germline V and J ends were trimmed by 2 bases and 6 bases, with 19 bases remaining between them. The CDR3 is made up of 16 amino acids. The full variable domain, in which reference TRBV7-8 and TRBJ1-2 provide the parts outside the CDR3, is GAGVSQSPRYKVAKRGQDVALRCDPISGHVSLFWYQQALGQGPEFLTYFQNEAQLDKSGLPSDRFFAERPEGSVSTLKIQRTQQEDSAVYLCASSLYIGRTDNGYTFGSGTRLTVV.